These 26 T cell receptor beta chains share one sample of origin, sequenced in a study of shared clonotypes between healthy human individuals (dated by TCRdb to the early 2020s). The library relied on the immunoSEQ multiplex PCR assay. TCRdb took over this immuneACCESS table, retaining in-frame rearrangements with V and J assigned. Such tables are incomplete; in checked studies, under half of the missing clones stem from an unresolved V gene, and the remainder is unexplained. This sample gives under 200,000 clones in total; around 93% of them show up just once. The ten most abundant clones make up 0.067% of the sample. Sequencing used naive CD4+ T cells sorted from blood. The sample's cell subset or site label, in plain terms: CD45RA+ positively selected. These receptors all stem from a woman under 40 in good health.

CDR3 protein: CSVERIGTGGMETQYF. CDR3 DNA: TGCAGCGTTGAAAGAATCGGGACAGGGGGCATGGAGACCCAGTACTTC. The V and J genes are TRBV29-1 and TRBJ2-5; 12 positions agree with TRBD1. The CDR3 runs to 16 residues. With V trimmed by 2 bases and J by 5 bases, 9 bases remained unmatched. CDR1 SQVTM and CDR2 ANQGSEA come from the germline V gene.

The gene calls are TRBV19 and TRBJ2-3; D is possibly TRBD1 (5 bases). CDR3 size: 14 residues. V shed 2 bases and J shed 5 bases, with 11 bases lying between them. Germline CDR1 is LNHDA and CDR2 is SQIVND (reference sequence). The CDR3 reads CASSIPRVGDTQYF. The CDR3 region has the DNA TGTGCCAGTAGTATACCCAGGGTGGGAGATACGCAGTATTTT.

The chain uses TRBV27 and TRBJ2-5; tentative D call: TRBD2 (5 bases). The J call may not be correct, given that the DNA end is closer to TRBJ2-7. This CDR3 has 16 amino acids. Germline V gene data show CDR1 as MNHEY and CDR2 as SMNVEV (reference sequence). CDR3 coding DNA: TGTGCCAGCAGTTTCCCCGTTCGGGGTTTAAGCTACGAGCAGTACTTC. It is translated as CASSFPVRGLSYEQYF.

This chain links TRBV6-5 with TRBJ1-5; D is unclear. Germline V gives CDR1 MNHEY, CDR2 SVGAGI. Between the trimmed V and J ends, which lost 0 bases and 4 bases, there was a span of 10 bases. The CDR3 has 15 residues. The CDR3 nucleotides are TGTGCCAGCAGTTACTCGAGTGCCGGTAATCAGCCCCAGCATTTT. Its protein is CASSYSSAGNQPQHF.

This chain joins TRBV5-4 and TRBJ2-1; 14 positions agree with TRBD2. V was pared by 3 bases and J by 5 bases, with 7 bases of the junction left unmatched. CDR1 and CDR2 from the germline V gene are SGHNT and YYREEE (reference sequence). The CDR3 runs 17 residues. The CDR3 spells CASSWGTSGGIHNEQFF. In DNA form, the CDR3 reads TGTGCCAGCAGCTGGGGGACTAGCGGGGGAATACACAATGAGCAGTTCTTC. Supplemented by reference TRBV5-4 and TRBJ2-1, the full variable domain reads ETGVTQSPTHLIKTRGQQVTLRCSSQSGHNTVSWYQQALGQGPQFIFQYYREEENGRGNFPPRFSGLQFPNYSSELNVNALELDDSALYLCASSWGTSGGIHNEQFFGPGTRLTVL.

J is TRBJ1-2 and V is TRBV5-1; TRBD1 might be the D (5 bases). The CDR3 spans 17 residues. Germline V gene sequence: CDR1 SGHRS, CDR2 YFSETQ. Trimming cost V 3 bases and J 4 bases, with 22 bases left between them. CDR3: CASSSEPQGNVAYGYTF. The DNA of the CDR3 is TGCGCCAGCAGCTCGGAACCCCAGGGTAATGTGGCCTATGGCTACACCTTC.

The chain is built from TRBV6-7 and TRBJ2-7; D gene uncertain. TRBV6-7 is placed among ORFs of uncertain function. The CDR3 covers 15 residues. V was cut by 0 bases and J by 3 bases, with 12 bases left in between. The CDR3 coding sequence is TGTGCCAGCAGTTACTCGAGGCAGATTATCTACGAGCAGTACTTC. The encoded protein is CASSYSRQIIYEQYF.

The CDR3 sequence: CACQGAGGNTIYF. For the CDR3, the DNA is TGTGCCTGCCAGGGAGCAGGTGGAAACACCATATATTTT. This chain uses TRBV28 with TRBJ1-3; possible D gene TRBD1, 5 bases. V was pared by 11 bases and J by 3 bases, with 14 bases between. Germline V gives CDR1 MDHEN, CDR2 SYDVKM. The CDR3 is made up of 13 amino acids.

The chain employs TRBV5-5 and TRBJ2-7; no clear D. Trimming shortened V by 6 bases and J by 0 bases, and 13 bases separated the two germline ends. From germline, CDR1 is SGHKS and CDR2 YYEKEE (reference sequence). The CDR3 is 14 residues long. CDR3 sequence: CASNFGRISYEQYF. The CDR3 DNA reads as TGTGCCAGCAACTTCGGACGGATCTCCTACGAGCAGTACTTC.

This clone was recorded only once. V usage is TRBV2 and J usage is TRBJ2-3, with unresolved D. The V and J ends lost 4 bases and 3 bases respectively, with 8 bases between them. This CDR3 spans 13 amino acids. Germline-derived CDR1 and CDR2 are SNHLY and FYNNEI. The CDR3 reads CASSVGQTDTQYF. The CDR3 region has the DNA TGTGCCAGCAGTGTTGGGCAGACAGATACGCAGTATTTT.

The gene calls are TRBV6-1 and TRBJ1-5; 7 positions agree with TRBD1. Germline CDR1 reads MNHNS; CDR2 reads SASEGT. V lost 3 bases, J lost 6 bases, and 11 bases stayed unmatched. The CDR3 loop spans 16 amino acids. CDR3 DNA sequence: TGTGCCAGCAGTGAGCGGGGACAGTCGAGGGTTCAGCCCCAGCATTTT. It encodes CASSERGQSRVQPQHF.

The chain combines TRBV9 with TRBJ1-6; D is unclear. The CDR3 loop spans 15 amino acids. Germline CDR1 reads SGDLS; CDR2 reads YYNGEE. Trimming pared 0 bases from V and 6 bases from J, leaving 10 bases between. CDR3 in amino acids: CASSVAGAGNSPLHF. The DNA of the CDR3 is TGTGCCAGCAGCGTAGCAGGTGCCGGTAATTCACCCCTCCACTTT.

The CDR3 bases are TGCGCCAGCGGCCGAAGCGGGACGGACACCGGGGAGCTGTTTTTT. Its translation: CASGRSGTDTGELFF. The V call is TRBV5-1, the J call TRBJ2-2, with 7 bases fitting TRBD2. The CDR3 consists of 15 residues. The germline gives CDR1 SGHRS, CDR2 YFSETQ. Trimming at V came to 7 bases and at J to 3 bases, leaving 9 bases not matched to a gene.

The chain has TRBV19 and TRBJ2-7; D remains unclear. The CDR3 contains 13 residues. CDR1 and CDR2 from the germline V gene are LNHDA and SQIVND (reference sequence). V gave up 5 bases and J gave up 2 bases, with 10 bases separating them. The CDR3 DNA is TGTGCCAGTAGTGACCAAAGGGCCTACGAGCAGTACTTC. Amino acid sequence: CASSDQRAYEQYF.

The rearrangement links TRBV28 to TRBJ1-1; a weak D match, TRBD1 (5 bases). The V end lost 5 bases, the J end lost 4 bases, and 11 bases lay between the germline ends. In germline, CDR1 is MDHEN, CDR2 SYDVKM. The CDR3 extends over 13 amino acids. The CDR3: CASSLNRRTEAFF. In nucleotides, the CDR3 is TGTGCCAGCAGTCTAAACAGGCGCACTGAAGCTTTCTTT.

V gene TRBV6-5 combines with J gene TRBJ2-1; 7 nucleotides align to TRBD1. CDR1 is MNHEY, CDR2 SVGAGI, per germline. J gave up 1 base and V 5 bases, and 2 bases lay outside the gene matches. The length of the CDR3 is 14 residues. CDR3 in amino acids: CASSRQGSYNEQFF. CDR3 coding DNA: TGTGCCAGCAGTAGACAGGGATCCTACAATGAGCAGTTCTTC.

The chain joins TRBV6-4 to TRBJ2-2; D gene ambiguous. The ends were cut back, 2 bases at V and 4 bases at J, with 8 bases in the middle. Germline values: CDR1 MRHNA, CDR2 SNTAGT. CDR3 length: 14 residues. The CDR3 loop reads CASSDLAGTGELFF. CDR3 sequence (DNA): TGTGCCAGCAGTGACCTGGCTGGCACCGGGGAGCTGTTTTTT.

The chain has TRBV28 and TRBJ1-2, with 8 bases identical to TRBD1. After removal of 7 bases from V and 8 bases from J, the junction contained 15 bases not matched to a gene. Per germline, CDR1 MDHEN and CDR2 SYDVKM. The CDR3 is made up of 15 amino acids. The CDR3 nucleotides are TGTGCCAGCACCCAGCGGTTCGTACAGGGGGGCGGCTACACCTTC. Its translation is CASTQRFVQGGGYTF.

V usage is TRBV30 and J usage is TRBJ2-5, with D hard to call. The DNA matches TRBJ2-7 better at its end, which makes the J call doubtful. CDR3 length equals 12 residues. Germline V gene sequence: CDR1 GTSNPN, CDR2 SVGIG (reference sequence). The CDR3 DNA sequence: TGTGCCTGGAGTCCCGTGGGGTACGAGCAGTACTTC. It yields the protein CAWSPVGYEQYF.

For the CDR3, the DNA is TGTGCCAGCAGCCCCCAGCGGGAGGGCCGCTACGAGCAGTACTTC. The encoded protein is CASSPQREGRYEQYF. The chain combines TRBV11-2 with TRBJ2-5; the match to TRBD2 covers 10 bases. The closer fit of TRBJ2-7 to the DNA end suggests the J call may be wrong. The CDR3 is 15 residues long. Germline-derived CDR1 and CDR2 are SGHAT and FQNNGV.

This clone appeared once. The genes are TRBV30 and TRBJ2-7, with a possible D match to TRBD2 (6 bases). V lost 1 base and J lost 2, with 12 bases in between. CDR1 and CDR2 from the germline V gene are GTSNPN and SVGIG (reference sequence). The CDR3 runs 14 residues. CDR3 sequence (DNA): TGTGCCTGGAGTGGGCTAGCGAAGACCTACGAGCAGTACTTC. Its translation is CAWSGLAKTYEQYF. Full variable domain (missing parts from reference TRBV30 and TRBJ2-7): SQTIHQWPATLVQPVGSPLSLECTVEGTSNPNLYWYRQAAGRGLQLLFYSVGIGQISSEVPQNLSASRPQDRQFILSSKKLLLSDSGFYLCAWSGLAKTYEQYFGPGTRLTVT.

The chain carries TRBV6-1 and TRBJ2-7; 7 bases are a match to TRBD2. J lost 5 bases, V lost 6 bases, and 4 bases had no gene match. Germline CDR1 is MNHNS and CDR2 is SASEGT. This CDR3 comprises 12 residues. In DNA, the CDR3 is TGTGCCAGCAGCAGGCGGGGGAACGAGCAGTACTTC. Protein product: CASSRRGNEQYF.

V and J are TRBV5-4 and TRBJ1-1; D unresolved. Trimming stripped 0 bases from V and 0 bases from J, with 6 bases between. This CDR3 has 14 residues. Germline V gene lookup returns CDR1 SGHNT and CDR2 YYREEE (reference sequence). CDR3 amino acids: CASSLEQMNTEAFF. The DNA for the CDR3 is TGTGCCAGCAGCTTGGAACAGATGAACACTGAAGCTTTCTTT.

The CDR3 sequence is CASRRLTGTYEQYF. The CDR3 DNA follows: TGTGCCAGCAGACGACTTACAGGGACTTACGAGCAGTACTTC. J is TRBJ2-7 and V is TRBV27; D may be TRBD1 or TRBD2 (6 bases each). Trimming took off 6 bases at V and 4 bases at J, with 16 bases between the two ends. CDR3 size: 14 residues. CDR1 and CDR2 from the germline V gene are MNHEY and SMNVEV (reference sequence).

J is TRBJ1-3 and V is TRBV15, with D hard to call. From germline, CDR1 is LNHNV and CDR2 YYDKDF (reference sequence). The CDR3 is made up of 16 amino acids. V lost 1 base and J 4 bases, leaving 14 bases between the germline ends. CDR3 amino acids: CATSRGQNSAGNTIYF. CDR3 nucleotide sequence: TGTGCCACCAGCAGAGGCCAGAACTCAGCAGGAAACACCATATATTTT.

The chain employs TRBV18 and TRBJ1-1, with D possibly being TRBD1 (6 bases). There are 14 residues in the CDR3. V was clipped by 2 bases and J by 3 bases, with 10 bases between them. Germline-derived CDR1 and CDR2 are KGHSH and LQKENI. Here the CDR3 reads CASSPAGADTEAFF. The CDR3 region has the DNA TGTGCCAGCTCACCAGCAGGGGCGGACACTGAAGCTTTCTTT.